This is a list of T cell receptor beta chains from one sample in a study of shared clonotypes between healthy human individuals. TCRdb's copy holds only in-frame clones and misses some; the assay was immunoSEQ multiplex PCR. Here the sample spans roughly 890,000 clones, nearly 95% being singletons. Material: naive CD8+ T cells sorted from blood. The origin of the receptors is a man in his thirties or forties in good health. CDR3s include the opening cysteine and the closing phenylalanine or tryptophan. The D gene is left open where the match is weak. A clone size is listed for some rows: how often the clone was seen (once, few, many), or a class if it is expanded.

d_gene: TRBD2; v_gene: TRBV27; abundance: -; j_gene: TRBJ2-7; CDR3nt: TGTGCCAGCAGACTAGCGGGATTCTACGAGCAGTACTTC; CDR3aa: CASRLAGFYEQYF
d_gene: -; v_gene: TRBV9; abundance: -; j_gene: TRBJ2-2; CDR3nt: TGTGCCAGCAGCGTAGGTAGGAGGGGCAGACAAACCGGGGAGCTGTTTTTT; CDR3aa: CASSVGRRGRQTGELFF
d_gene: -; v_gene: TRBV5-5; abundance: -; j_gene: TRBJ2-7; CDR3nt: TGTGCCAGCAGCTTCTCTCAAGCTGCCTCCTACGAGCAGTACTTC; CDR3aa: CASSFSQAASYEQYF
d_gene: TRBD1; v_gene: TRBV6-1; abundance: -; j_gene: TRBJ1-5; CDR3nt: TGTGCCAGCAGTGGACAGGGGGTGAGCAATCAGCCCCAGCATTTT; CDR3aa: CASSGQGVSNQPQHF
d_gene: -; v_gene: TRBV29-1; abundance: -; j_gene: TRBJ2-7; CDR3nt: TGCAGCGTTGAAGATCAGGGGACCCCCTACGAGCAGTACTTC; CDR3aa: CSVEDQGTPYEQYF
d_gene: TRBD1; v_gene: TRBV7-8; abundance: -; j_gene: TRBJ2-2; CDR3nt: TGTGCCAGCAGCCTAATCCTACAGGGGCTTGACACCGGGGAGCTGTTTTTT; CDR3aa: CASSLILQGLDTGELFF
d_gene: -; v_gene: TRBV19; abundance: -; j_gene: TRBJ1-4; CDR3nt: TGTGCCAGTTCCCCAGACACAACTAATGAAAAACTGTTTTTT; CDR3aa: CASSPDTTNEKLFF
d_gene: TRBD1; v_gene: TRBV28; abundance: -; j_gene: TRBJ2-7; CDR3nt: TGTGCCAGCACCCTTACCGGGACAGGGTTAGAGCAGTACTTC; CDR3aa: CASTLTGTGLEQYF
d_gene: TRBD2; v_gene: TRBV29-1; abundance: -; j_gene: TRBJ2-5; CDR3nt: TGCAGCGCCCTGTTTAGCGGGAGTTCAGAGACCCAGTACTTC; CDR3aa: CSALFSGSSETQYF
d_gene: -; v_gene: TRBV28; abundance: few; j_gene: TRBJ1-2; CDR3nt: TGTGCCAGCAGTGTCCGGGCGTTTAACTATGGCTACACCTTC; CDR3aa: CASSVRAFNYGYTF
d_gene: TRBD2; v_gene: TRBV2; abundance: -; j_gene: TRBJ2-7; CDR3nt: TGTGCCAGCACCGGACTAGCGTCCTACGAGCAGTACTTC; CDR3aa: CASTGLASYEQYF